This record concerns one TCR beta chain sequence. The antigen is not known. The entry originates in a study of T cell responses to AZD1222 COVID-19 vaccine. Study-level points and caveats: Donors skewed white British and female; clonal diversity was possibly underestimated. Dominant at 160-218 and 743-854, vaccine-associated CD4 TCRs also spanned spike.

Clones were sequenced by immunoSEQ multiplex PCR, and TCRdb holds only the in-frame ones, with some missing. The repertoire holds some 91,000 clones, with about 92% as singletons. Germline values: CDR1 ENHRY, CDR2 SYGVKD. The ends were cut back, 0 bases at V and 4 bases at J, with 12 bases in the middle. The CDR3 extends over 15 amino acids. The chain couples TRBV10-3 to TRBJ2-5; tentative D call: TRBD1 (6 bases). Here the sequenced sample was peripheral blood, taken on day 0 of AZD1222 vaccination. This TCR derives from an adult in good health. The CDR3 loop is CAISESGQGLETQYF. DNA for the CDR3: TGTGCCATCAGTGAGTCTGGGCAGGGGTTAGAGACCCAGTACTTC.